These 27 T cell receptor beta chains were sequenced from one sample in a study of cytomegalovirus exposure and HLA in healthy donors. This PCR relied on a set of 60 Vbeta primers and 13 Jbeta primers. Produced via immunoSEQ multiplex PCR; TCRdb's table is partial and in-frame only. The sample features some 70,000 clones, with 2.5% to 3% in its top ten. The specimen was PBMCs. The receptors here all came from a man aged 35-49 years in good health and CMV-seronegative.

J is TRBJ2-7 and V is TRBV30; 8 bases align to TRBD1. Unmatched junction bases numbered 11, after V lost 8 bases and J lost 5 bases. The CDR3 has 13 amino acids. Per the germline V gene, CDR1 is GTSNPN and CDR2 is SVGIG (reference sequence). CDR3 nucleotide sequence: TGTGCCGGAGACAGGGGTTATGACAACGAGCAGTACTTC. Residues: CAGDRGYDNEQYF. Looking up the rest from reference TRBV30 and TRBJ2-7 gives the full variable domain: SQTIHQWPATLVQPVGSPLSLECTVEGTSNPNLYWYRQAAGRGLQLLFYSVGIGQISSEVPQNLSASRPQDRQFILSSKKLLLSDSGFYLCAGDRGYDNEQYFGPGTRLTVT.

As concerns this clone: The sample holds other DNA sequences that translate to the same CDR3. The chain links TRBV10-3 to TRBJ2-5; 12 bases are shared with TRBD2. This CDR3 comprises 15 residues. The germline gives CDR1 ENHRY, CDR2 SYGVKD. V was pared by 4 bases and J by 5 bases, with 5 bases of the junction left unmatched. This chain's CDR3 is CAISGTSGGRETQYF. As DNA, the CDR3 is TGTGCCATCAGTGGTACTAGCGGGGGGCGGGAGACCCAGTACTTC.

The chain uses TRBV7-6 and TRBJ1-1, with TRBD1 as a possible D gene (6 bases). Looked up from germline, CDR1 is SGHVS and CDR2 is FNYEAQ. The V gene lost 2 bases and the J gene lost 3 bases, with 10 bases spanning the gap. This CDR3 is 14 amino acids long. The CDR3 protein is CASSLQGRDTEAFF. The CDR3, as DNA: TGTGCCAGCAGCTTACAGGGGAGAGACACTGAAGCTTTCTTT.

The V gene is TRBV6-1, the J gene TRBJ2-7; possibly TRBD1 for D (5 bases). V lost 1 base and J 3 bases, leaving 16 bases between the germline ends. There are 16 residues in the CDR3. Germline values: CDR1 MNHNS, CDR2 SASEGT. This CDR3 is CASSEGVQGRRYEQYF. CDR3 DNA sequence: TGTGCCAGCAGTGAAGGTGTGCAGGGAAGGCGCTACGAGCAGTACTTC.

V is TRBV30 and J is TRBJ1-1; 8 nucleotides line up with TRBD1. The CDR3 is 15 residues long. Trimming cost V 3 bases and J 5 bases; bases outside gene matches: 11. Germline V gene sequence: CDR1 GTSNPN, CDR2 SVGIG (reference sequence). The CDR3 coding sequence is TGTGCCTGGAGCCGGCTCGACAGGGGTGGGACTGAAGCTTTCTTT. It encodes CAWSRLDRGGTEAFF.

V is TRBV11-1 and J is TRBJ2-5; tentative D call: TRBD1 (6 bases). V shed 1 base and J shed 4 bases, with 16 bases lying between them. This CDR3 spans 16 amino acids. Germline CDR1 SGHAT, CDR2 FQDESV (reference sequence). CDR3 sequence reads: CASSLELGALVETQYF. The CDR3 coding sequence is TGTGCCAGCAGCTTAGAACTGGGGGCCTTGGTAGAGACCCAGTACTTC.

The rearrangement joins TRBV4-2 to TRBJ2-7; 10 bases agree with TRBD2. Germline V gives CDR1 LGHNA, CDR2 YNFKEQ. The CDR3 has 16 residues. V trimming: 1 base; J trimming: 5 bases; junction bases outside the gene matches: 8. Here the CDR3 reads CASSQVGLAGEDEQYF. The CDR3 coding sequence is TGTGCCAGCAGCCAAGTAGGCCTAGCGGGGGAGGACGAGCAGTACTTC.

CDR3 in amino acids: CASSSQGVRETQYF. CDR3 bases: TGCGCCAGCAGCTCACAGGGGGTCCGGGAGACCCAGTACTTC. V is TRBV5-1 and J is TRBJ2-5; 8 nucleotides align to TRBD1. Germline CDR1 SGHRS, CDR2 YFSETQ. V dropped 3 bases and J dropped 5; count of bases not matched to a gene: 6. The CDR3 is made up of 14 amino acids. Full variable domain (rest looked up from reference TRBV5-1 and TRBJ2-5): KAGVTQTPRYLIKTRGQQVTLSCSPISGHRSVSWYQQTPGQGLQFLFEYFSETQRNKGNFPGRFSGRQFSNSRSEMNVSTLELGDSALYLCASSSQGVRETQYFGPGTRLLVL.

The chain uses TRBV15 and TRBJ2-7, with 8 nucleotides matching TRBD1. Germline lookup yields CDR1 LNHNV and CDR2 YYDKDF (reference sequence). Losses at the gene ends were 3 bases for V and 0 bases for J; bases not matched to a gene: 4. The CDR3 extends over 15 amino acids. CDR3 protein: CATSSGTGGSYEQYF. The CDR3 DNA sequence: TGTGCCACCAGCAGCGGCACAGGGGGCTCCTACGAGCAGTACTTC.

This CDR3 reads CASSLAQGEGYTF. The CDR3, as DNA: TGTGCCAGCAGCTTAGCACAGGGCGAGGGCTACACCTTC. The chain links TRBV7-3 to TRBJ1-2; possible D gene TRBD1, 6 bases. The germline V gene encodes CDR1 SGHTA and CDR2 FQGTGA. The V end lost 2 bases, the J end lost 8 bases, and 12 bases lay between the germline ends. The CDR3 is 13 amino acids. Full variable domain (missing parts from reference TRBV7-3 and TRBJ1-2): GAGVSQTPSNKVTEKGKYVELRCDPISGHTALYWYRQSLGQGPEFLIYFQGTGAADDSGLPNDRFFAVRPEGSVSTLKIQRTERGDSAVYLCASSLAQGEGYTFGSGTRLTVV.

The chain employs TRBV9 and TRBJ2-5; D ambiguous. This CDR3 is 15 amino acids long. Germline-derived CDR1 and CDR2 are SGDLS and YYNGEE. The V end was cut by 0 bases, the J end by 0 bases, with 9 bases between. The CDR3 loop reads CASSVDLSYQETQYF. The DNA of the CDR3 is TGTGCCAGCAGCGTAGATCTATCGTACCAAGAGACCCAGTACTTC.

V and J are TRBV4-1 and TRBJ2-3, with a tentative D call TRBD2 (6 bases). CDR3 length equals 14 residues. Germline V lookup: CDR1 MGHRA, CDR2 YSYEKL. V was cut by 8 bases and J by 4 bases, with 16 bases left in between. CDR3 bases: TGCGCCAGCGGCGAGGGGCGGGGCGCAGATACGCAGTATTTT. Amino acids: CASGEGRGADTQYF.

The J gene is TRBJ1-6, the V gene TRBV28; D remains unclear. V was trimmed by 6 bases and J by 6 bases, leaving 15 bases between them. This CDR3 region has 15 residues. The germline gives CDR1 MDHEN, CDR2 SYDVKM. CDR3 DNA sequence: TGTGCCAGCAGGACGGTGGGCCAGACTAATTCACCCCTCCACTTT. Its translation: CASRTVGQTNSPLHF.

CDR3 in DNA: TGTGCTACAACGGGCGACAGGGGGTATGGAAACACCATATATTTT. It codes for CATTGDRGYGNTIYF. The chain employs TRBV4-2 and TRBJ1-3; 9 bases map to TRBD1. The CDR3 spans 15 residues. Germline values: CDR1 LGHNA, CDR2 YNFKEQ.

The chain carries TRBV7-8 and TRBJ1-5, with 7 positions matching TRBD1. V dropped 5 bases and J dropped 3; count of bases not matched to a gene: 1. This CDR3 region has 13 residues. Germline CDR1 is SGHVS and CDR2 is FQNEAQ. The CDR3 bases are TGTGCCAGCAGCGGACAGGACAATCAGCCCCAGCATTTT. This codes for CASSGQDNQPQHF. The full variable domain, rest sourced from reference TRBV7-8 and TRBJ1-5, is GAGVSQSPRYKVAKRGQDVALRCDPISGHVSLFWYQQALGQGPEFLTYFQNEAQLDKSGLPSDRFFAERPEGSVSTLKIQRTQQEDSAVYLCASSGQDNQPQHFGDGTRLSIL.

The gene calls are TRBV30 and TRBJ1-4, with 9 bases matching TRBD1. After removal of 0 bases from V and 10 bases from J, the junction contained 9 bases not matched to a gene. Germline-derived CDR1 and CDR2 are GTSNPN and SVGIG (reference sequence). The CDR3 has 15 amino acids. The CDR3 sequence: CAWSVPWGDRVKLFF. The CDR3, as DNA: TGTGCCTGGAGTGTACCATGGGGGGACAGGGTAAAACTGTTTTTT.

The chain couples TRBV4-1 to TRBJ1-5, with D possibly matching TRBD1 (5 bases). This CDR3 comprises 16 residues. Germline assignment: CDR1 MGHRA and CDR2 YSYEKL. The V end lost 4 bases, the J end lost 1 base, and 14 bases lay between the germline ends. Here the CDR3 reads CASSRSGPGSNQPQHF. For the CDR3, the DNA is TGCGCCAGCAGCCGGTCAGGGCCTGGCAGCAATCAGCCCCAGCATTTT.

V is TRBV9 and J is TRBJ1-6; possible D gene TRBD1, 5 bases. Germline loops: CDR1 SGDLS, CDR2 YYNGEE. The CDR3 contains 16 residues. V was trimmed by 0 bases and J by 5 bases, leaving 12 bases between them. The CDR3 loop reads CASSVAREVNNSPLHF. In DNA, the CDR3 is TGTGCCAGCAGCGTAGCCAGGGAGGTGAATAATTCACCCCTCCACTTT. Complete variable domain (other parts from reference TRBV9 and TRBJ1-6): DSGVTQTPKHLITATGQRVTLRCSPRSGDLSVYWYQQSLDQGLQFLIQYYNGEERAKGNILERFSAQQFPDLHSELNLSSLELGDSALYFCASSVAREVNNSPLHFGNGTRLTVT.

The chain links TRBV7-8 to TRBJ1-2, with D possibly TRBD1 on 6 matching bases. V lost 2 bases and J lost 4, with 8 bases in between. CDR1 and CDR2 from the germline V gene are SGHVS and FQNEAQ. The CDR3 consists of 13 residues. CDR3: CASSLRDTYGYTF. The CDR3 nucleotides are TGTGCCAGCAGCTTAAGGGACACCTATGGCTACACCTTC.

The chain joins TRBV28 to TRBJ2-7; possible D gene TRBD2, 6 bases. Germline CDR1 and CDR2: MDHEN and SYDVKM. Trimming removed 4 bases at V and 3 bases at J, with 16 bases between. CDR3 size: 15 residues. CDR3 region: CASSSPQAGSYEQYF. In nucleotides, the CDR3 is TGTGCCAGCAGTTCCCCCCAGGCGGGGAGCTACGAGCAGTACTTC.

The chain employs TRBV6-5 and TRBJ2-7, with D possibly being TRBD2 (5 bases). Germline CDR1 MNHEY, CDR2 SVGAGI. CDR3 size: 11 residues. Trimming pared 10 bases from V and 3 bases from J, leaving 10 bases between. CDR3 DNA: TGTGCCACCTCCCGGGGCTACGAGCAGTACTTC. Translation: CATSRGYEQYF.

V usage is TRBV7-9 and J usage is TRBJ2-3; 12 bases agree with TRBD2. Germline assignment: CDR1 SEHNR and CDR2 FQNEAQ (reference sequence). V trimming: 3 bases; J trimming: 3 bases; junction bases outside the gene matches: 1. The CDR3 covers 15 residues. In nucleotides, the CDR3 is TGTGCCAGCAGCTTGACTAGCGGGGGAACAGATACGCAGTATTTT. Translating it yields CASSLTSGGTDTQYF.

Measured by frequency, this clone is medium-sized (0.01 to 0.1%). This CDR3 is CASSMQGVGELFF. The CDR3 nucleotides are TGTGCCAGTAGTATGCAGGGTGTCGGGGAGCTGTTTTTT. The genes are TRBV19 and TRBJ2-2, with D possibly being TRBD1 (5 bases). This CDR3 comprises 13 residues. The V gene's germline CDR1 is LNHDA and CDR2 SQIVND (reference sequence). Trimming removed 3 bases at V and 7 bases at J, with 9 bases between.

This chain joins TRBV15 and TRBJ2-1; 8 bases are a match to TRBD2. The germline V gene encodes CDR1 LNHNV and CDR2 YYDKDF (reference sequence). The CDR3 has 17 residues. With 1 base clipped from V and 4 bases from J, the junction kept 9 bases outside the gene matches. CDR3 sequence: CATSRARLLAEYNEQFF. The CDR3 nucleotides are TGTGCCACCAGCAGAGCACGTTTACTAGCGGAATACAATGAGCAGTTCTTC.

The CDR3 spells CASSPTSGGSSGANVLTF. The CDR3 bases are TGCGCCAGCAGTCCGACTAGCGGGGGAAGCTCTGGGGCCAACGTCCTGACTTTC. The rearrangement uses TRBV4-1 and TRBJ2-6, with TRBD2 identical over 12 bases. Germline values: CDR1 MGHRA, CDR2 YSYEKL. CDR3 length: 18 amino acids. V trimming: 6 bases; J trimming: 0 bases; junction bases outside the gene matches: 6.

The chain joins TRBV6-6 to TRBJ1-1; D ambiguous. CDR1 MNHNY and CDR2 SVGAGI come from the germline V gene (reference sequence). This CDR3 is built from 15 residues. V was shortened by 1 base and J by 0 bases, with 9 bases between the two germline ends. The CDR3 protein is CASSYWETMNTEAFF. The CDR3, as DNA: TGTGCCAGCAGTTACTGGGAGACCATGAACACTGAAGCTTTCTTT.

The chain combines TRBV2 with TRBJ2-7; 8 bases are a match to TRBD1. This CDR3 region has 14 residues. The germline V gene encodes CDR1 SNHLY and CDR2 FYNNEI. The junction had 5 bases not matched to a gene; V was cut back by 1 base and J by 6 bases. In nucleotides, the CDR3 is TGTGCCAGCAGTGAAGTAGACAGGGGTACCGAGCAGTACTTC. Amino acid sequence: CASSEVDRGTEQYF.